The clone carrying this T cell receptor beta chain was recorded at least ten times. Its antigen is undetermined. Germline values: CDR1 MGHRA, CDR2 YSYEKL. The V gene lost 0 bases and the J gene lost 2 bases, with 4 bases spanning the gap. The CDR3 loop spans 13 amino acids. TCRdb reprocessed the reads via MiXCR and lists one record per CDR3 protein. Of about 440,000 distinct CDR3 sequences in the sample, 25% to 40% were seen once. These data belong to a study of T cell repertoires in cytomegalovirus infection. Study summary: Matching HLA type and CMV infection were both indicated by public TCR beta signatures.

Whole-study findings and limits: Predominance within the ex vivo response was attributable to HLA-C-restricted CMV-specific TCR beta clonotypes.

The receptor was derived from a human donor in good health (CMV status not recorded). Some clones in this sample may be carry-over from other donors' samples. Sequencing was carried out using PBMCs. The rearrangement uses TRBV4-1 and TRBJ2-5; the D is unclear. The CDR3 DNA reads TGCGCCAGCAGCCAAGAGGAGCAAGAGACCCAGTACTTC. It codes for CASSQEEQETQYF.